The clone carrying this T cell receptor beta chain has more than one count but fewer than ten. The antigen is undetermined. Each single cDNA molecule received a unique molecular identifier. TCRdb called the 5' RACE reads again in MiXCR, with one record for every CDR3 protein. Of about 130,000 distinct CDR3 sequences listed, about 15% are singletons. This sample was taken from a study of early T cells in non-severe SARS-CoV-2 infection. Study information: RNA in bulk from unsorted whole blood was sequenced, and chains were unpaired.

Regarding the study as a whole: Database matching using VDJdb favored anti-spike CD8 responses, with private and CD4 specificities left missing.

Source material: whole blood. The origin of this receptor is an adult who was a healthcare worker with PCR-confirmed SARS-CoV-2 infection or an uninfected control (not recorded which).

The CDR3 bases are TGCAGCGTTGTAGGGACAGGGGAGGAGCAGTTCTTC. This codes for CSVVGTGEEQFF. The chain combines TRBV29-1 with TRBJ2-1, with 10 nucleotides matching TRBD1. Germline assignment: CDR1 SQVTM and CDR2 ANQGSEA. V gave up 4 bases and J gave up 10 bases; unmatched junction bases: 4. The CDR3 is 12 residues long.